The 4 T cell receptor beta chains reported below all come from one sample, sequenced in a study of blood T cells in healthy people across ages. With a J-beta primer mix and a sample-barcoded 5' primer, a second PCR ran about 6 to 11 cycles. TCRdb re-called the 5' RACE reads through MiXCR, storing one row per CDR3 protein. The repertoire includes roughly 800,000 distinct CDR3 sequences, 58% of them detected once, and approximately 23% sits in the top ten. Sequenced material: blood. The receptor set was obtained from a man aged 25 to 45 in good health.

The rearrangement links TRBV20-1 to TRBJ1-5; TRBD1 is a possible D gene (6 bases). The CDR3 sequence is 16 residues long. V lost 0 bases and J lost 0, with 12 bases in between. Germline V CDR1 and CDR2: DFQATT, SNEGSKA (reference sequence). The CDR3 is CSARDQGGYSNQPQHF. CDR3 DNA sequence: TGCAGTGCTAGAGATCAAGGGGGTTATAGCAATCAGCCCCAGCATTTT.

The genes are TRBV7-2 and TRBJ2-3; possible D gene TRBD2, 6 bases. In germline, CDR1 is SGHTA, CDR2 FQGNSA. The CDR3 sequence is 14 residues long. V was shortened by 5 bases and J by 3 bases, with 12 bases between the two germline ends. This chain's CDR3 is CASSPLARTDTQYF. CDR3 nucleotide sequence: TGTGCCAGCAGCCCTCTAGCGAGGACAGATACGCAGTATTTT.

The chain combines TRBV5-5 with TRBJ1-1; no clear D gene. Between the trimmed V and J ends, which lost 4 bases and 1 base, there was a span of 14 bases. Germline V gene sequence: CDR1 SGHKS, CDR2 YYEKEE (reference sequence). The CDR3 totals 15 residues. CDR3 DNA sequence: TGTGCCAGCAGCCCCGATTCGGGCCGGAACACTGAAGCTTTCTTT. Its translation is CASSPDSGRNTEAFF.

This clonotype was picked up a small number of times. V is TRBV7-2 and J is TRBJ2-1; D unclear. Germline lookup yields CDR1 SGHTA and CDR2 FQGNSA. The CDR3 has 12 residues. Trimming removed 4 bases from V and 4 bases from J, with 5 bases in between. CDR3 residues: CASSSLYNEQFF. CDR3 in DNA: TGTGCCAGCAGCTCACTTTACAATGAGCAGTTCTTC.